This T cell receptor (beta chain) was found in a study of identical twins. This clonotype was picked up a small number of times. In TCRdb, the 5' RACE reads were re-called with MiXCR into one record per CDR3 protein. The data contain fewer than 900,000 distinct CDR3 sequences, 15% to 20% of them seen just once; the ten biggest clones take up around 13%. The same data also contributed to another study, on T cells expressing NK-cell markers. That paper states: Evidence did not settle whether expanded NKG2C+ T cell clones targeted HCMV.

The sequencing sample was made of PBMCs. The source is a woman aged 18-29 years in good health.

The CDR3 protein is CASSTYPEGTHSTDTQYF. CDR3 sequence (DNA): TGTGCCAGCAGCACATACCCCGAGGGGACACATAGCACAGATACGCAGTATTTT. The chain has TRBV13 and TRBJ2-3, with D possibly matching TRBD1 (6 bases). Trimming took 5 bases from V and 0 from J, leaving 21 bases between them. The CDR3 is 18 amino acids. Germline CDR1 reads PRHDT; CDR2 reads FYEKMQ (reference sequence).